One and the same sample provided the 11 T cell receptor beta chains below, sequenced in a study of Graves' ophthalmopathy and Graves' hyperthyroidism. Researchers took RNA transcripts and amplified TCR beta CDR3 regions from them. RT-PCR was first run with HTBI primers, then multiplex PCR in a second round. TCRdb re-called the multiplex PCR reads with MiXCR, one entry per CDR3 protein. The profile covers 400,000 to 450,000 distinct CDR3 sequences, with over 20% appearing a single time and around 3.1% taken by the ten largest. The sequencing sample was made of peripheral blood. The source of these receptors is a woman between 18 and 29 years old with stable Graves' hyperthyroidism.

This clonotype was observed at least ten times. V usage is TRBV7-3 and J usage is TRBJ2-1; 8 nucleotides match TRBD1. Germline V gene lookup returns CDR1 SGHTA and CDR2 FQGTGA. CDR3 length: 15 residues. The J segment lost 6 bases and the V segment lost 5 bases, leaving 9 bases of the junction unmatched. The CDR3 bases are TGTGCCAGCAGCCGACGACAGGGGAAATTCAATGAGCAGTTCTTC. This translates into CASSRRQGKFNEQFF. Using reference TRBV7-3 and TRBJ2-1 for the parts outside the CDR3, the full variable domain is GAGVSQTPSNKVTEKGKYVELRCDPISGHTALYWYRQSLGQGPEFLIYFQGTGAADDSGLPNDRFFAVRPEGSVSTLKIQRTERGDSAVYLCASSRRQGKFNEQFFGPGTRLTVL.

This clonotype was counted ten times or more. The chain carries TRBV20-1 and TRBJ2-5; a possible D gene is TRBD2 (5 bases). Germline V CDR1 and CDR2: DFQATT, SNEGSKA (reference sequence). With 0 bases removed from V and 4 bases from J, the gap between germline ends came to 12 bases. This CDR3 region has 14 residues. CDR3 amino acids: CSARDYRTGETQYF. The CDR3 DNA reads as TGCAGTGCTAGAGATTATCGGACTGGAGAGACCCAGTACTTC.

The chain carries TRBV5-1 and TRBJ1-5; no clear D. Trimming shortened V by 0 bases and J by 6 bases, and 7 bases separated the two germline ends. The CDR3 contains 13 residues. Looked up from germline, CDR1 is SGHRS and CDR2 is YFSETQ. CDR3 sequence reads: CASSLGAAQPQHF. The CDR3 coding sequence is TGCGCCAGCAGCTTGGGGGCGGCTCAGCCCCAGCATTTT.

The rearrangement joins TRBV11-2 to TRBJ2-7; D uncertain. The CDR3 has 14 amino acids. Trimming stripped 3 bases from V and 3 bases from J, with 12 bases between. The germline gives CDR1 SGHAT, CDR2 FQNNGV. The CDR3 nucleotides are TGTGCCAGCAGCTTTTTCTTCGGAGACTACGAGCAGTACTTC. Its protein is CASSFFFGDYEQYF. Variable domain in full (rest from reference TRBV11-2 and TRBJ2-7): EAGVAQSPRYKIIEKRQSVAFWCNPISGHATLYWYQQILGQGPKLLIQFQNNGVVDDSQLPKDRFSAERLKGVDSTLKIQPAKLEDSAVYLCASSFFFGDYEQYFGPGTRLTVT.

The chain has TRBV4-2 and TRBJ2-4; 7 bases agree with TRBD2. J gave up 10 bases and V 1 base, and 13 bases lay outside the gene matches. Germline V gene sequence: CDR1 LGHNA, CDR2 YNFKEQ. This CDR3 is 16 amino acids long. The CDR3 DNA reads TGTGCCAGCAGCCAAGTGGCGGGAGTTGGTGGAGTAATTCAGTACTTC. Its protein product is CASSQVAGVGGVIQYF.

This clonotype was counted ten times or more. In DNA, the CDR3 is TGTGCCAGTAGTACCCTAGGAGGCAGAAGTGAACGTACTGAAGCTTTCTTT. Its translation is CASSTLGGRSERTEAFF. This rearrangement joins TRBV19 to TRBJ1-1, with D hard to call. The CDR3 is made up of 17 amino acids. The V end lost 4 bases, the J end lost 5 bases, and 23 bases lay between the germline ends. CDR1 and CDR2 from the germline V gene are LNHDA and SQIVND (reference sequence).

In this sample, this clonotype turned up many times. The V call is TRBV6-1, the J call TRBJ2-5, with D possibly matching TRBD2 (5 bases). The ends were cut back, 6 bases at V and 4 bases at J, with 18 bases in the middle. CDR1 MNHNS and CDR2 SASEGT come from the germline V gene. The CDR3 runs 15 residues. The CDR3 loop reads CASSPGVTSGETQYF. The CDR3 nucleotides are TGTGCCAGCAGCCCCGGGGTTACCTCCGGAGAGACCCAGTACTTC.

This clonotype was recorded many times. The V call is TRBV28, the J call TRBJ1-1, with a possible D match to TRBD1 (5 bases). V was cut by 1 base and J by 7 bases, with 19 bases left in between. Germline lookup yields CDR1 MDHEN and CDR2 SYDVKM. The CDR3 totals 16 residues. This CDR3 is CASSLFFRLGRNEAFF. For the CDR3, the DNA is TGTGCCAGCAGTTTATTCTTTCGCTTGGGACGGAATGAAGCTTTCTTT.

This clonotype was seen ten or more times. The gene calls are TRBV30 and TRBJ1-1, with D possibly matching TRBD1 (5 bases). Germline CDR1 GTSNPN, CDR2 SVGIG (reference sequence). This CDR3 region has 14 residues. V was clipped by 2 bases and J by 3 bases, with 13 bases between them. The CDR3, as DNA: TGTGCCTGGAGTATAAGACAGCCGCACACTGAAGCTTTCTTT. The encoded protein is CAWSIRQPHTEAFF.

This clonotype was picked up many times. The J gene is TRBJ2-3, the V gene TRBV7-3, with D hard to call. Germline V gene data show CDR1 as SGHTA and CDR2 as FQGTGA. CDR3 length equals 14 residues. Between the trimmed V and J ends, which lost 1 base and 4 bases, there was a span of 9 bases. Written as DNA, the CDR3 is TGTGCCAGCAGCTTAAATCCACCCCCAGATACGCAGTATTTT. It yields the protein CASSLNPPPDTQYF.

The chain links TRBV12-3 or TRBV12-4 to TRBJ2-7; TRBD1 matches 7 bases. V trimming: 5 bases; J trimming: 5 bases; junction bases outside the gene matches: 6. This CDR3 spans 13 amino acids. The DNA of the CDR3 is TGTGCCAGCAGTCCCACACAGGGGAACGAGCAGTACTTC. Its protein product is CASSPTQGNEQYF.